Listed here is a single T cell receptor beta chain. As yet, its antigen is unknown. The sample is drawn from a study of vaccination and CD4 T cells after COVID-19. Whole-study context: Control cultures used a CEFX viral epitope pool, an HIV-1 Nef peptide pool, or no peptide.

Trimming removed 6 bases from V and 4 bases from J, with 14 bases in between. The CDR3 is 14 amino acids. CDR1 is ENHRY, CDR2 SYGVKD, per germline. The Oncomine TCR Beta short-read assay was applied to DNA of cultured CD4+ T cells. After culture, CD4+ T cells served as the source for genomic DNA extraction. MiXCR, run by TCRdb on the PCR reads, gives a single entry per CDR3 protein. Among some 10,000 distinct CDR3 sequences listed, 37% were seen once. This sample's treatment: roughly ten-day PBMC culture with coronavirus spike peptide pools or control peptides (ViraFEST assay). During the years 2011-2018, before the COVID-19 pandemic, the unexposed donor's CD4+ T cells were collected. Scientists separated out CD4+ T cells through negative selection following 10 days in culture.

The chain has TRBV10-3 and TRBJ2-3, with a possible D match to TRBD1 (6 bases). This clonotype was obtained from a human donor in good health. Sequencing was carried out using CD4+ T cells from blood, cultured in vitro. CDR3 protein: CAISQKDRADTQYF. CDR3 DNA: TGTGCCATCAGCCAAAAGGACAGAGCAGATACGCAGTATTTT.